This T cell receptor (beta chain) is from a study of blood T cell repertoires in COVID-19. This clone came up once. V gave up 0 bases and J gave up 7 bases, with 19 bases separating them. This CDR3 spans 16 amino acids. Germline V gene sequence: CDR1 MNHEY, CDR2 SVGAGI. The method was immunoSEQ multiplex PCR; TCRdb's version includes in-frame clones alone and lacks a portion of them. The sample has around 300,000 clones; about 89% are singletons. The sample taken for sequencing was peripheral blood. This receptor was obtained from a man aged 50-60 years with acute or convalescent COVID-19. The chain couples TRBV6-5 to TRBJ2-7, with D possibly matching TRBD1 (6 bases). CDR3 amino acids: CASSYSARTGSEEQYF. The CDR3 DNA reads TGTGCCAGCAGTTACTCGGCGCGCACAGGGTCCGAAGAGCAGTACTTC.